This T cell receptor (beta chain) was sequenced in a study of B cell selection in AIRE deficiency. Overall study results and limits: Shared Treg sequences had shorter CDR3s, biased toward rearrangements with few non-templated insertions. Tconv and Treg cells from AIRE-deficient patients resembled healthy donors in TCRBV usage, CDR3 length and diversity.

With regard to this clone: The antigen is unknown.

The repertoire was sequenced with immunoSEQ multiplex PCR; TCRdb's copy has only in-frame clones and lacks some. The sample consists of roughly 18,000 clones, just over 90% of them appearing once. V lost 4 bases and J lost 3; bases outside the gene matches: 5. In germline, CDR1 is MDHEN, CDR2 SYDVKM. The CDR3 has 15 residues. The regulatory T cell sort gate was CD4+CD25hiCD127low/negative. The clonotype comes from a human donor in good health. The gene calls are TRBV28 and TRBJ2-1; 8 bases agree with TRBD1. The material sequenced was CD4+CD25+ Tregs sorted from PBMCs. CDR3 in amino acids: CASSSGTGNYNEQFF. CDR3 nucleotide sequence: TGTGCCAGCAGTTCCGGGACAGGTAACTACAATGAGCAGTTCTTC.